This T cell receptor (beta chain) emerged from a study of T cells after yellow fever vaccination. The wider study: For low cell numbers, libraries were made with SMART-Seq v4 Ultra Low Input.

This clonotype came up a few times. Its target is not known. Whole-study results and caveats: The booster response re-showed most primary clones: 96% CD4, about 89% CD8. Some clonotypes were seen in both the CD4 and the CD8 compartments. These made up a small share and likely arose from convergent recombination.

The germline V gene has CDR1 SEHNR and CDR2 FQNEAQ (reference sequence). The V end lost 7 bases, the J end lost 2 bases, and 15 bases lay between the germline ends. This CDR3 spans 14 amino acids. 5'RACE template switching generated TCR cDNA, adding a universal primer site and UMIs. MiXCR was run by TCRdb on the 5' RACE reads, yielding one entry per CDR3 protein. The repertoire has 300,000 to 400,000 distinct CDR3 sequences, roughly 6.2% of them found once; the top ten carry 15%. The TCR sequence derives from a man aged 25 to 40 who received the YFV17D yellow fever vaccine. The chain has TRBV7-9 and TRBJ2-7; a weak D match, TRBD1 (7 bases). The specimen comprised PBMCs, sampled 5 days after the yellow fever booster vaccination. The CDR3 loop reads CASNLQGGPYEQYF. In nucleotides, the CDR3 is TGTGCCAGCAACTTGCAGGGGGGACCCTACGAGCAGTACTTC.